Listed here is a single TCR beta chain. CDR1 is SGHDT, CDR2 YYEEEE, per germline. This CDR3 is built from 15 residues. V trimming: 0 bases; J trimming: 3 bases; junction bases outside the gene matches: 6. TCRdb's table, derived via immunoSEQ multiplex PCR, lists solely in-frame clones and lacks some. The table has about 79,000 clones, around four fifths seen once; the top ten hold approximately 6.7%. The data are from a study of PD-L1 blockade in urothelial cancer. At the level of the study: Prior exposure to chemotherapy in patients amounted to 0 to 3 regimens received.

The time point here: pretreatment peripheral blood. Patients' urothelial carcinoma was locally advanced or metastatic. Sample contribution per patient ranged from 1 to 8, covering pretreatment and on-treatment. Sample: PBMCs, taken around atezolizumab (anti-PD-L1) treatment. The V and J genes are TRBV5-6 and TRBJ2-7; 7 positions agree with TRBD1. The receptor's source is a man in his forties or fifties with urothelial cancer. DNA for the CDR3: TGTGCCAGCAGCTTGGGGGGGACAGCTCGCTACGAGCAGTACTTC. Its translation is CASSLGGTARYEQYF.